Following are 28 T cell receptor beta chains from one sample sequenced in a study of post-analysis software for immune sequencing data. Broader study findings: Included in a set of a few TRBV segments more frequent in patients than controls were TRBV5-6, TRBV5-1 and TRBV20-1.

Prepared libraries of TCR beta cDNA carried unique molecular identifiers. MiXCR, run by TCRdb on the PCR reads, gives a single entry per CDR3 protein. The profile shows 150,000 to 200,000 distinct CDR3 sequences, roughly 31% of them singletons. Their antigen targets remain unknown. Sequenced material: blood. All receptors come from a girl aged 10 to 17 with multiple sclerosis.

A note on this clonotype: One end of the junction fails to match germline, which may point to a read error. This chain joins TRBV4-1 and TRBJ1-6; possibly TRBD1 for D (5 bases). CDR3 length equals 16 residues. Germline V gene lookup returns CDR1 MGHRA and CDR2 YSYEKL. The CDR3 spells CASNQDSSGRRSPLHF. CDR3 DNA: TGCGCCAGCAACCAAGATTCTTCGGGACGGCGGTCACCCCTCCACTTT.

This clonotype was observed a handful of times. The rearrangement uses TRBV20-1 and TRBJ2-1, with D possibly being TRBD2 (5 bases). The CDR3 is 15 amino acids. Trimming took off 0 bases at V and 4 bases at J, with 13 bases between the two ends. The germline V gene has CDR1 DFQATT and CDR2 SNEGSKA (reference sequence). As DNA, the CDR3 is TGCAGTGCTAGAGATGGAGGTCAGGAATACAATGAGCAGTTCTTC. Translating it yields CSARDGGQEYNEQFF.

Remarks on this clonotype: A much larger clone differs by one base, so this may be a read error. The rearrangement joins TRBV12-3 or TRBV12-4 to TRBJ2-7; D uncertain. This CDR3 is built from 16 residues. V lost 6 bases and J lost 2, with 20 bases in between. This CDR3 reads CASSGLSQLSAYEQYF. CDR3 bases: TGTGCCAGCAGCGGGCTTTCGCAGTTGAGCGCCTACGAGCAGTACTTC.

This rearrangement joins TRBV29-1 to TRBJ1-2; TRBD1 agrees at 7 bases. Germline CDR1 reads SQVTM; CDR2 reads ANQGSEA. V lost 4 bases and J lost 6; bases outside the gene matches: 2. The CDR3 runs 11 residues. The CDR3 reads CSVGQGNGYTF. The CDR3 DNA sequence: TGCAGCGTTGGACAGGGAAATGGCTACACCTTC. The full variable domain, in which reference TRBV29-1 and TRBJ1-2 provide the parts outside the CDR3, is SAVISQKPSRDICQRGTSLTIQCQVDSQVTMMFWYRQQPGQSLTLIATANQGSEATYESGFVIDKFPISRPNLTFSTLTVSNMSPEDSSIYLCSVGQGNGYTFGSGTRLTVV.

This clonotype was picked up many times. This sequence joins TRBV10-3 and TRBJ2-6; TRBD1 aligns across 8 bases. The CDR3 loop spans 15 amino acids. After removal of 10 bases from V and 3 bases from J, the junction contained 8 bases not matched to a gene. Germline V lookup: CDR1 ENHRY, CDR2 SYGVKD. DNA for the CDR3: TGTGCCACCCACCCAGGGGGCTTTGGGGCCAACGTCCTGACTTTC. Residues: CATHPGGFGANVLTF.

This chain connects TRBV5-1 to TRBJ2-1; D is undetermined. TRBJ2-7 matches the DNA end more closely, so the J call is doubtful. In germline, CDR1 is SGHRS, CDR2 YFSETQ. This CDR3 contains 15 residues. CDR3 loop: CASSLSMSSYNEQYF. CDR3 nucleotide sequence: TGCGCCAGCAGCCTCTCCATGAGCTCCTACAATGAGCAGTACTTC.

The chain recombines TRBV7-9 with TRBJ1-5; D gene ambiguous. This CDR3 comprises 14 residues. V lost 2 bases to trimming and J lost 7 bases, with 12 bases between them. The germline gives CDR1 SEHNR, CDR2 FQNEAQ (reference sequence). The CDR3 nucleotides read TGTGCCAGCAGCTTAACGGCCGGCAGGCAGCCCCAGCATTTT. This sequence encodes CASSLTAGRQPQHF.

In regard to this clonotype: With a much larger clone just one base away, this may be a read error. This chain connects TRBV3-1 to TRBJ1-6; TRBD1 might be the D (6 bases). The V gene's germline CDR1 is LGHDT and CDR2 YNNKEL (reference sequence). The CDR3 runs to 13 residues. The DNA of the CDR3 is TGTGCCAGCGGCAGGGGAGGAGCTTCACCCCCCCACTTT. Residues: CASGRGGASPPHF.

The chain is built from TRBV14 and TRBJ2-3; the D call may be TRBD1 or TRBD2 (5 bases each). V lost 5 bases and J lost 3, with 15 bases in between. In germline, CDR1 is SGHDN, CDR2 FVKESK. CDR3 length equals 15 residues. CDR3 in amino acids: CASSGRDLRTDTQYF. Here the CDR3 DNA reads TGTGCCAGCAGCGGACGGGACCTACGTACAGATACGCAGTATTTT.

About this clonotype: A junction end diverges from the germline sequence, so it may reflect a read error. The V gene is TRBV6-5, the J gene TRBJ2-3; 8 bases align to TRBD1. The CDR3 has 15 amino acids. CDR1 MNHEY and CDR2 SVGAGI come from the germline V gene. CDR3 amino acids: CASSYQGALTDTPYF. CDR3 nucleotides: TGTGCCAGCAGTTACCAGGGGGCCCTCACAGATACGCCGTATTTT.

The chain is built from TRBV20-1 and TRBJ1-1; D is ambiguous. The CDR3 has 10 residues. V was shortened by 6 bases and J by 11 bases, with 13 bases between the two germline ends. Germline CDR1 DFQATT, CDR2 SNEGSKA (reference sequence). CDR3: CSAYSHVAFF. CDR3 in DNA: TGCAGTGCCTACAGCCATGTTGCTTTCTTT.

This clonotype has ten or more counts. The chain uses TRBV20-1 and TRBJ2-7; TRBD1 matches 8 bases. The CDR3 extends over 16 amino acids. In germline, CDR1 is DFQATT, CDR2 SNEGSKA (reference sequence). V was pared by 3 bases and J by 1 base, with 11 bases of the junction left unmatched. The CDR3 region is CSASEADRGPSYEQYF. DNA for the CDR3: TGCAGTGCTAGCGAAGCAGACAGGGGCCCTTCCTACGAGCAGTACTTC.

This clonotype showed up many times. The CDR3 protein is CASSPSGSWKETQYF. For the CDR3, the DNA is TGTGCCAGCAGTCCAAGCGGGAGCTGGAAAGAGACCCAGTACTTC. The chain carries TRBV27 and TRBJ2-5; 8 bases line up with TRBD2. The germline CDR1 and CDR2 sequences are MNHEY and SMNVEV (reference sequence). The CDR3 covers 15 residues. Trimming cost V 5 bases and J 3 bases; bases outside gene matches: 8.

CDR3 DNA sequence: TGTGCCAGCAGTTCAAACCTCCGTGGTTTCGATGGCTACACCTTC. Encoded protein: CASSSNLRGFDGYTF. The V and J genes are TRBV28 and TRBJ1-2, with D hard to call. The CDR3 runs to 15 residues. The germline V gene encodes CDR1 MDHEN and CDR2 SYDVKM. V lost 4 bases, J lost 6 bases, and 18 bases lay in between.

This clonotype was found many times. The chain uses TRBV29-1 and TRBJ1-2; possible D gene TRBD1, 6 bases. Trimming removed 7 bases from V and 4 bases from J, with 16 bases in between. This CDR3 is 13 amino acids long. Germline V gene sequence: CDR1 SQVTM, CDR2 ANQGSEA. The CDR3: CSAYGGDIYGYTF. CDR3 bases: TGCAGCGCCTACGGGGGCGATATCTATGGCTACACCTTC.

This clonotype was seen many times. The chain recombines TRBV20-1 with TRBJ1-4; possible D gene TRBD1, 6 bases. Trimming removed 0 bases at V and 6 bases at J, with 14 bases between. This CDR3 has 15 amino acids. Germline V gives CDR1 DFQATT, CDR2 SNEGSKA (reference sequence). DNA of the CDR3: TGCAGTGCTAGAGATCCGACAGGCGTTTATGAAAAACTGTTTTTT. Translating it yields CSARDPTGVYEKLFF.

This clonotype was observed at least ten times. The V call is TRBV15, the J call TRBJ2-7; 7 bases map to TRBD1. This CDR3 contains 15 residues. V lost 1 base to trimming and J lost 2 bases; unmatched junction nucleotides: 5. Looked up from germline, CDR1 is LNHNV and CDR2 is YYDKDF (reference sequence). CDR3 sequence (DNA): TGTGCCACCAGCAGAGCGGGACAGAACCCCTACGAGCAGTACTTC. Its translation is CATSRAGQNPYEQYF.

This clonotype has ten or more counts. The genes are TRBV7-3 and TRBJ2-1, with TRBD1 matching 7 bases. V shed 5 bases, J shed 5 bases, and the junction held 9 bases outside the gene matches. Germline values: CDR1 SGHTA, CDR2 FQGTGA. The CDR3 contains 15 residues. CDR3 residues: CASSARQGTHNEQFF. CDR3 in DNA: TGTGCCAGCAGCGCCCGACAGGGAACCCACAATGAGCAGTTCTTC.

The chain recombines TRBV20-1 with TRBJ1-1; D call uncertain. There are 14 residues in the CDR3. The V end was cut by 6 bases, the J end by 6 bases, with 20 bases between. Germline CDR1 reads DFQATT; CDR2 reads SNEGSKA (reference sequence). In nucleotides, the CDR3 is TGCAGTGCACAGAGGCCCGACGGGATACCTGAAGCTTTCTTT. Translated: CSAQRPDGIPEAFF.

The chain carries TRBV20-1 and TRBJ2-1, with D maybe TRBD1 (5 bases). V lost 6 bases and J 2 bases, leaving 14 bases between the germline ends. Germline lookup yields CDR1 DFQATT and CDR2 SNEGSKA (reference sequence). The CDR3 spans 14 residues. CDR3 region: CSAPQGFAYNEQFF. The CDR3 nucleotides are TGCAGTGCCCCCCAGGGTTTTGCCTACAATGAGCAGTTCTTC.

In its sample, this clonotype was seen a few times. The CDR3 loop reads CASSLGVRVYSNQPQHF. The CDR3 coding sequence is TGTGCCAGCAGTTTAGGGGTCAGAGTGTATAGCAATCAGCCCCAGCATTTT. The rearrangement uses TRBV28 and TRBJ1-5, with unresolved D. V shed 2 bases and J shed 0 bases, with 14 bases lying between them. Germline V gene data show CDR1 as MDHEN and CDR2 as SYDVKM. The CDR3 loop spans 17 amino acids.

A note on this clonotype: A much larger clone differs by one base, so this may be a read error. The CDR3 protein is CASSPGPGQGAYEQYF. The CDR3 nucleotides are TGCGCCAGCAGCCCAGGACCGGGACAGGGGGCCTACGAGCAGTACTTC. The gene calls are TRBV4-1 and TRBJ2-7; 11 bases match TRBD1. V was pared by 4 bases and J by 2 bases, with 7 bases of the junction left unmatched. This CDR3 comprises 16 residues. In germline, CDR1 is MGHRA, CDR2 YSYEKL.

This rearrangement joins TRBV6-1 to TRBJ2-2, with D tentatively TRBD1 or TRBD2 (5 bases each). Trimming removed 8 bases at V and 0 bases at J, with 10 bases between. Per germline, CDR1 MNHNS and CDR2 SASEGT. The CDR3 runs 14 residues. This CDR3 is CASGGRPNTGELFF. The CDR3 DNA sequence: TGTGCCAGCGGGGGACGACCGAACACCGGGGAGCTGTTTTTT.

Many counts were recorded for this clonotype. The chain couples TRBV6-1 to TRBJ2-3; 8 nucleotides align to TRBD2. Per germline, CDR1 MNHNS and CDR2 SASEGT. Unmatched junction bases numbered 14, after V lost 7 bases and J lost 2 bases. There are 17 residues in the CDR3. The CDR3 DNA follows: TGTGCCAGCATACCCGGGAGGGCCTCTTTCTTCACAGATACGCAGTATTTT. It yields the protein CASIPGRASFFTDTQYF.

J is TRBJ2-5 and V is TRBV4-1; 10 bases line up with TRBD2. The end of the DNA aligns better with TRBJ2-7, so the J call may be wrong. CDR1 and CDR2 from the germline V gene are MGHRA and YSYEKL. There are 16 residues in the CDR3. Here the CDR3 DNA reads TGCGCCAGCAGCCAAGAATCGCTAGCGGGGGCCTACGAGCAGTACTTC. Its protein is CASSQESLAGAYEQYF.

The V call is TRBV29-1, the J call TRBJ2-1; 9 bases are shared with TRBD2. The CDR3 contains 15 residues. The V segment lost 4 bases and the J segment 3 bases; nucleotides outside the gene matches: 7. Germline values: CDR1 SQVTM, CDR2 ANQGSEA. DNA for the CDR3: TGCAGCGTTGTTGGGCGGGAGGGCCGCTACAATGAGCAGTTCTTC. Its protein is CSVVGREGRYNEQFF.

Regarding this clonotype: A clone one base away is much larger, so this may be a read error. The chain is built from TRBV29-1 and TRBJ2-5, with D tentatively TRBD1 or TRBD2 (5 bases each). V was pared by 7 bases and J by 11 bases, with 32 bases between. The CDR3 runs to 16 residues. Germline V gene sequence: CDR1 SQVTM, CDR2 ANQGSEA. The CDR3: CSGGVEGPGLGNEQYF. In DNA, the CDR3 is TGCAGCGGGGGAGTTGAAGGGCCAGGGTTGGGGAATGAGCAGTACTTC.

A word on this clonotype: One end of the junction varies from germline; a read error may be responsible. The chain carries TRBV6-5 and TRBJ2-7; 7 bases line up with TRBD1. CDR3 length: 14 residues. CDR1 and CDR2 (germline): MNHEY, SVGAGI. CDR3 amino acids: CASSYGTASYGQYF. The DNA for the CDR3 is TGTGCCAGCAGTTACGGGACAGCTAGCTACGGGCAGTACTTC.